The present T cell receptor beta chain was sequenced within a study of cytomegalovirus exposure and HLA in healthy donors. Overall study context: Roughly 80% of some 390 genotyped donors fell in the Caucasian-associated ancestry cluster. Study-wide results and limits: Follow-up analysis found HLA locus-dependent TCR association rates, highest for DRB1 and lowest for HLA-C. Three CMV-associated chains proved CMV antigen-specific in vitro.

Note on this clone: Its antigen is currently unknown.

In the PCR, 60 Vbeta and 13 Jbeta primers were used. Clones were sequenced by immunoSEQ multiplex PCR, and TCRdb holds only the in-frame ones, with some missing. This sample has over 80,000 clones, with about 74% found just once. This TCR came from a man aged 60 to 75 in good health and CMV-seropositive. Input material: PBMCs.

The CDR3, as DNA: TGCGCCAGCAGCCGGGGGGACTACAATGAGCAGTTCTTC. It is translated as CASSRGDYNEQFF. This rearrangement joins TRBV5-1 to TRBJ2-1; 7 positions match TRBD2. Per the germline V gene, CDR1 is SGHRS and CDR2 is YFSETQ. The length of the CDR3 is 13 residues. The V gene end was trimmed by 4 bases and the J gene end by 3 bases; junction bases not matched to a gene: 1.